The 13 T cell receptor beta chains below come from one sample, sequenced in a study of blood T cell repertoires in COVID-19. The method was immunoSEQ multiplex PCR; TCRdb's version includes in-frame clones alone and lacks a portion of them. This sample yields about 360,000 clones, of which approximately 86% are seen a single time; roughly 7.1% belongs to the top ten. Sequenced input: peripheral blood. The receptors here all came from an older woman with COVID-19, enrolled during active disease.

There are many counts of this clone. The J gene is TRBJ1-2, the V gene TRBV6-1, with D perhaps TRBD1 (5 bases). The CDR3 totals 14 residues. V was clipped by 1 base and J by 4 bases, with 10 bases between them. Germline assignment: CDR1 MNHNS and CDR2 SASEGT. The CDR3 here is CASSEGGQGYGYTF. In nucleotides, the CDR3 is TGTGCCAGCAGTGAAGGGGGTCAGGGCTATGGCTACACCTTC.

Here the CDR3 reads CASSLAPGASGRNTGELFF. Written as DNA, the CDR3 is TGTGCCAGCAGCTTAGCCCCGGGAGCTAGCGGCAGAAACACCGGGGAGCTGTTTTTT. This rearrangement joins TRBV11-3 to TRBJ2-2, with 7 bases fitting TRBD2. Germline V gene sequence: CDR1 SGHNT, CDR2 YENEEA. CDR3 size: 19 residues. Trimming removed 1 base from V and 2 bases from J; junction bases left unmatched: 13.

The chain couples TRBV7-9 to TRBJ2-7; D may be TRBD2 (6 bases). CDR1 is SEHNR and CDR2 is FQNEAQ in the germline V gene (reference sequence). Trimming cost V 5 bases and J 5 bases, with 13 bases left between them. This CDR3 is 13 amino acids long. The CDR3 protein is CASSRRGGNEQYF. The CDR3 DNA follows: TGTGCCAGCAGCCGCCGGGGCGGGAACGAGCAGTACTTC.

The rearrangement joins TRBV3-1 (or the pseudogene TRBV3-2) to TRBJ1-1; D may be TRBD1 (5 bases). CDR3 length: 15 residues. Looked up from germline, CDR1 is LGHDT and CDR2 is YNNKEL (reference sequence). Trimming stripped 6 bases from V and 1 base from J, with 15 bases between. The CDR3 loop reads CASRPSVGGNTEAFF. CDR3 sequence (DNA): TGTGCCAGCAGGCCCTCCGTGGGGGGGAACACTGAAGCTTTCTTT.

V usage is TRBV5-6 and J usage is TRBJ1-2; 12 bases map to TRBD1. CDR3 length: 15 amino acids. Germline V gene data show CDR1 as SGHDT and CDR2 as YYEEEE. V was pared by 4 bases and J by 4 bases, with 5 bases of the junction left unmatched. The CDR3 region is CASSLGTGGGYGYTF. The CDR3 DNA is TGTGCCAGCAGCCTTGGGACAGGGGGCGGCTATGGCTACACCTTC.

The J gene is TRBJ1-5, the V gene TRBV16, with TRBD1 matching over 7 bases. The CDR3 consists of 14 residues. J was trimmed by 7 bases and V by 5 bases; bases with no gene match: 8. The germline V gene has CDR1 KGHSY and CDR2 FQNENV. The CDR3 is CASSSNRGTQPQHF. The DNA of the CDR3 is TGTGCCAGCAGCTCCAACAGGGGTACGCAGCCCCAGCATTTT.

This sequence joins TRBV28 and TRBJ2-7; possibly TRBD1 for D (6 bases). V shed 11 bases and J shed 7 bases, with 21 bases lying between them. The length of the CDR3 is 13 residues. CDR1 and CDR2 (germline): MDHEN, SYDVKM. CDR3 sequence (DNA): TGTGCCGGTAGGGACACTCATTCCCCGGAGCAGTACTTC. Amino acids: CAGRDTHSPEQYF.

The J gene is TRBJ2-7, the V gene TRBV7-9; possible D gene TRBD2, 5 bases. V was clipped by 2 bases and J by 2 bases, with 7 bases between them. Germline CDR1 SEHNR, CDR2 FQNEAQ (reference sequence). This CDR3 has 13 residues. As DNA, the CDR3 is TGTGCCAGCAGCTTACTAGCAGCCTACGAGCAGTACTTC. Its translation: CASSLLAAYEQYF.

The table lists this clone with a few counts. The V call is TRBV2, the J call TRBJ2-5; 9 positions match TRBD1. This CDR3 has 15 residues. The V segment lost 4 bases and the J segment 3 bases; nucleotides outside the gene matches: 6. Germline V gene lookup returns CDR1 SNHLY and CDR2 FYNNEI. The CDR3 loop reads CASSGGQGGEETQYF. CDR3 in DNA: TGTGCCAGCAGTGGGGGACAGGGCGGAGAAGAGACCCAGTACTTC. Together with reference TRBV2 and TRBJ2-5, the CDR3 gives the full variable domain: EPEVTQTPSHQVTQMGQEVILRCVPISNHLYFYWYRQILGQKVEFLVSFYNNEISEKSEIFDDQFSVERPDGSNFTLKIRSTKLEDSAMYFCASSGGQGGEETQYFGPGTRLLVL.

The genes are TRBV7-8 and TRBJ2-5, with TRBD2 matching over 8 bases. CDR1 and CDR2 from the germline V gene are SGHVS and FQNEAQ. This CDR3 comprises 13 residues. Unmatched junction bases numbered 3, after V lost 5 bases and J lost 4 bases. CDR3 coding DNA: TGTGCCAGCAGCGTTGGACTAGCAGAGACCCAGTACTTC. Amino acid sequence: CASSVGLAETQYF.

The CDR3 DNA is TGTGCCAGCAGCTCCCAGTTCGGGGATGGCTACACCTTC. Amino acid sequence: CASSSQFGDGYTF. The chain employs TRBV7-8 and TRBJ1-2; no clear D. Germline V gene sequence: CDR1 SGHVS, CDR2 FQNEAQ. The CDR3 has 13 residues. V gave up 4 bases and J gave up 6 bases, with 12 bases separating them.

This chain joins TRBV27 and TRBJ2-7; 9 bases line up with TRBD2. Germline V gene lookup returns CDR1 MNHEY and CDR2 SMNVEV (reference sequence). The V and J ends lost 2 bases and 3 bases, in that order; junction bases with no gene match: 5. The CDR3 runs 15 residues. The CDR3 region is CASSLVAGVGYEQYF. In DNA form, the CDR3 reads TGTGCCAGCAGTTTAGTAGCGGGGGTTGGCTACGAGCAGTACTTC.

This chain links TRBV7-8 with TRBJ2-3; 9 positions match TRBD2. Losses at the gene ends were 5 bases for V and 4 bases for J; bases not matched to a gene: 4. The CDR3 loop spans 14 amino acids. Germline V gene sequence: CDR1 SGHVS, CDR2 FQNEAQ. The CDR3 DNA is TGTGCCAGCAGCCTCCAGCGGGAGGCAGATACGCAGTATTTT. Its protein is CASSLQREADTQYF.